This is a list of T cell receptor beta chains from one sample in a study of blood T cell repertoires in COVID-19. Produced via immunoSEQ multiplex PCR; TCRdb's table is partial and in-frame only. The sample yields around 52,000 clones, 82% seen once. The source material was peripheral blood. These receptors were obtained from a woman aged 55 to 70 with acute or convalescent COVID-19. Each CDR3 is given with its conserved first and last residue. A D gene is named only where the DNA matches it firmly. Not all rows give a size; the values are once, few, many and, for expanded clones, a class.

v_call	clone_size	j_call	d_call	cdr3_nt	cdr3_aa
TRBV9	.	TRBJ2-6	TRBD1	TGTGCCAGCAGGGGGACAGGCCGGCCCTCTGGGGCCAACGTCCTGACTTTC	CASRGTGRPSGANVLTF
TRBV27	.	TRBJ1-2	TRBD1	TGTGCCAGCAGCCCTACAGGGGGCTGGTCTGGCTATGGCTACACCTTC	CASSPTGGWSGYGYTF
TRBV29-1	.	TRBJ1-1	TRBD1	TGCAGCGTGCGGACAGGGCCTGAAGCTTTCTTT	CSVRTGPEAFF
TRBV5-6	.	TRBJ1-5	TRBD1	TGTGCCAGCAGCCAAGCCGGGACAGGGTGGAGGGGGCCCCAGCATTTT	CASSQAGTGWRGPQHF
TRBV9	.	TRBJ1-2	.	TGTGCCAGCAGCATGGGGACTTCAGTAGAGGGCTACACCTTC	CASSMGTSVEGYTF
TRBV6-4	.	TRBJ2-2	.	TGTGCCAGCAGTGACTCGACCGGGGGGCGTATGAACACCGGGGAGCTGTTTTTT	CASSDSTGGRMNTGELFF
TRBV19	.	TRBJ2-5	TRBD2	TGTGCCAGTAGGGCAGCGGGGGGCATGCAAGAGACCCAGTACTTC	CASRAAGGMQETQYF
TRBV7-2	.	TRBJ2-5	.	TGTGCCAGCAGCTTACCGGGGGGCTGGGAGACCCAGTACTTC	CASSLPGGWETQYF
TRBV11-2	.	TRBJ2-7	.	TGTGCCAGCAGCTTCGATCAGGGAATCTACTACGAGCAGTACTTC	CASSFDQGIYYEQYF
TRBV30	.	TRBJ2-1	TRBD2	TGTGCCTGGAGTGTAAACCCTATCGGGGGGGCTGTCTATGAGCAGTTCTTC	CAWSVNPIGGAVYEQFF
TRBV5-1	.	TRBJ1-1	.	TGCGCCAGCAGGGCGGCCCGTATGGGGGCCATGAACACTGAAGCTTTCTTT	CASRAARMGAMNTEAFF
TRBV6-2/TRBV6-3	few	TRBJ2-5	TRBD2	TGTGCCAGCAGCCCCGGGACTAGGATCCAAGAGACCCAGTACTTC	CASSPGTRIQETQYF
TRBV11-2	.	TRBJ1-1	.	TGTGCCAGCAGCTTAGGATTACGAGGCGAAGCTTTCTTT	CASSLGLRGEAFF
TRBV2	.	TRBJ1-2	.	TGTGCCAGCACCGCTGACATCCGCTATGGCTACACCTTC	CASTADIRYGYTF
TRBV28	.	TRBJ2-6	.	TGTGCCAGCAGTTTAACAGGGTCTGGGGCCAACGTCCTGACTTTC	CASSLTGSGANVLTF
TRBV4-3	.	TRBJ1-3	.	TGCGCCAGCAGCCAAGATAGCACCTCTGGAAACACCATATATTTT	CASSQDSTSGNTIYF
TRBV6-2/TRBV6-3	once	TRBJ2-3	TRBD2	TGTGCCAGCAGTTACGTACTAGCGGGGGTGATAGATACGCAGTATTTT	CASSYVLAGVIDTQYF
TRBV4-3	.	TRBJ1-5	.	TGCGCCAGCAGCCCCGTGGGGGGGACCCAGCATTTT	CASSPVGGTQHF
TRBV19	.	TRBJ1-2	.	TGTGCCAGTAGGACTGGTAACTATGGCTACACCTTC	CASRTGNYGYTF
TRBV2	medium-sized	TRBJ1-3	.	TGTGCCAGCAGCCAGGGGCTGACTGGAAACACCATATATTTT	CASSQGLTGNTIYF
TRBV5-4	.	TRBJ2-2	TRBD2	TGTGCCAGCAGCTTCGCGGGGGGCGTCGGGGAGCTGTTTTTT	CASSFAGGVGELFF
TRBV30	.	TRBJ1-1	.	TGTGCCTGCCACCGGCCGGGAGACACTGAAGCTTTCTTT	CACHRPGDTEAFF
TRBV4-2	.	TRBJ2-5	.	TGTGCCAGCAGCCAATCGCTATTTAGCGAGACCCAGTACTTC	CASSQSLFSETQYF
TRBV29-1	.	TRBJ2-7	.	TGCAGCGTTGAAGGGACTCAGGGGTACGAGCAGTACTTC	CSVEGTQGYEQYF
TRBV28	.	TRBJ2-1	TRBD1	TGTGCCAGCAGTTCACCCCCCGGGACAGGGGGGAACAATGAGCAGTTCTTC	CASSSPPGTGGNNEQFF
TRBV29-1	.	TRBJ2-7	.	TGCAGCGTTTTTCTCGACGGGACCTACGAGCAGTACTTC	CSVFLDGTYEQYF
TRBV7-3	.	TRBJ1-3	.	TGTGCCAGCAGCCCCGGGGAGGGGGGAAACACCATATATTTT	CASSPGEGGNTIYF
TRBV11-3	.	TRBJ2-1	TRBD1	TGTGCCAGCAGCGTGGGACAGAACAATGAGCAGTTCTTC	CASSVGQNNEQFF
TRBV7-8	.	TRBJ1-6	.	TGTGCCAGCAGCTTAGGGGCAGGGATGAGTTCACCCCTCCACTTT	CASSLGAGMSSPLHF
TRBV7-2	.	TRBJ1-6	.	TGTGCCAGCAGCCAGAACACCCAGGGCCGTAATTCACCCCTCCACTTT	CASSQNTQGRNSPLHF
TRBV7-2	.	TRBJ1-2	TRBD1	TGTGCCAGCAGCCCCCGGGACAGGGGCTACACCTTC	CASSPRDRGYTF
TRBV4-3	.	TRBJ1-2	TRBD1	TGCGCCAGCAGCCCGGGACAGGGTCTCTATGGCTACACCTTC	CASSPGQGLYGYTF
TRBV6-5	.	TRBJ1-4	TRBD1	TGTGCCAGCAGGAGGGGGGACAGTCAGAATGAAAAACTGTTTTTT	CASRRGDSQNEKLFF
TRBV6-5	.	TRBJ2-1	.	TGTGCCAGCAGCCTGGACAGTCCGTACAATGAGCAGTTCTTC	CASSLDSPYNEQFF
TRBV6-5	few	TRBJ1-2	TRBD1	TGTGCCAGCAGTTCCACCCGGGGACAGGCTAACTATGGCTACACCTTC	CASSSTRGQANYGYTF
TRBV7-2	.	TRBJ1-2	.	TGTGCCAGCCGTCTCTTTGGGCAACCTGGCTACACCTTC	CASRLFGQPGYTF
TRBV27	.	TRBJ1-2	.	TGTGCCAGCAGTTACAGGGCTAGTTATGGCTACACCTTC	CASSYRASYGYTF
TRBV19	.	TRBJ2-1	.	TGTGCCAGTATGATCTTCGGGGGAGATAACAATGAGCAGTTCTTC	CASMIFGGDNNEQFF
TRBV6-5	.	TRBJ1-6	TRBD1	TGTGCCAGCAGCGTAGGGACAGGGCGGAATTCACCCCTCCACTTT	CASSVGTGRNSPLHF
TRBV5-1	.	TRBJ2-3	TRBD2	TGCGCCAGCAGCTCCCTAGCGGCCCAGGGCGCAGATACGCAGTATTTT	CASSSLAAQGADTQYF
TRBV6-5	few	TRBJ1-2	.	TGTGCCAGCAGAGACGGAGTACGTGGCTACACCTTC	CASRDGVRGYTF
TRBV30	.	TRBJ1-5	TRBD1	TGTGCCTGGAACGGACAGGGCCCGAATCAGCCCCAGCATTTT	CAWNGQGPNQPQHF
TRBV24-1	.	TRBJ2-6	.	TGTGCCACCAGTGATAACGTACGAGGTTCTGGGGCCAACGTCCTGACTTTC	CATSDNVRGSGANVLTF
TRBV10-2	few	TRBJ1-1	.	TGCGCCAGCGGGGCAGGGTCTGAAGCTTTCTTT	CASGAGSEAFF
TRBV30	.	TRBJ1-4	.	TGTGCCTGGAAGCTGGGGGCAAGCGAAAAACTGTTTTTT	CAWKLGASEKLFF